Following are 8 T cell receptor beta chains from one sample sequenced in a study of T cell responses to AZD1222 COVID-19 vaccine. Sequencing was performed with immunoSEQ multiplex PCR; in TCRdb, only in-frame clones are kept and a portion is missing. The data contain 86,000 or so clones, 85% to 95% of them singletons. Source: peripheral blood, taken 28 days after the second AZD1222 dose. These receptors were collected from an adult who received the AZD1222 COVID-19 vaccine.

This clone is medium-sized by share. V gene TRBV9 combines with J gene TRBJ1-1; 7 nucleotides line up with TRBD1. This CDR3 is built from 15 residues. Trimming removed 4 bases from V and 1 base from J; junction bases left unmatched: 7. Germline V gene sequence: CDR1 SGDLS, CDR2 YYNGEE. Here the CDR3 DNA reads TGTGCCAGCAGCCCTAGGGGGCGCGGGAACACTGAAGCTTTCTTT. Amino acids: CASSPRGRGNTEAFF.

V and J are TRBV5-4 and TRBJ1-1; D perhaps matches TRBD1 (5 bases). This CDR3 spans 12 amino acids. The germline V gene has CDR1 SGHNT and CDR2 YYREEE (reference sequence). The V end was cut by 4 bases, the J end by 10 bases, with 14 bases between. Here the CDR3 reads CASSLIGGRAFF. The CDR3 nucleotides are TGTGCCAGCAGCCTGATCGGGGGGAGAGCTTTCTTT.

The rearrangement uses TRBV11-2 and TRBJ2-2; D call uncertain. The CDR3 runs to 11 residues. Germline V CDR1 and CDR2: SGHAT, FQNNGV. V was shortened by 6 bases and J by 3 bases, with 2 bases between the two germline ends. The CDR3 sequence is CASSYTGELFF. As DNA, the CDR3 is TGTGCCAGCAGTTACACCGGGGAGCTGTTTTTT.

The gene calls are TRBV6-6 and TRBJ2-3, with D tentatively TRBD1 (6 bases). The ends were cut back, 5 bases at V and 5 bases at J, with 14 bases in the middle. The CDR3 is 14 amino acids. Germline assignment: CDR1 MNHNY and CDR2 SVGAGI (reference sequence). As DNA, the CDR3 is TGTGCCAGCAGTCAACGACAGGTCGGAGATACGCAGTATTTT. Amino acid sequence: CASSQRQVGDTQYF.

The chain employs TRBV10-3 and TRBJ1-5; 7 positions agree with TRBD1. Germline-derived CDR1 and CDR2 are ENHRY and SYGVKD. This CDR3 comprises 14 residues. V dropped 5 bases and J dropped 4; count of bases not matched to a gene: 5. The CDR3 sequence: CAISSTGSNQPQHF. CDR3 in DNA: TGTGCCATCAGTTCGACAGGGTCAAATCAGCCCCAGCATTTT.

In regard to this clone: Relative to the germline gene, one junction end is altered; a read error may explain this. The CDR3 spells CASSLDSGVDF. In nucleotides, the CDR3 is TGTGCCAGCAGCTTGGATAGTGGAGTGGACTTC. J is TRBJ2-7 and V is TRBV5-6; D uncertain. This CDR3 region has 11 residues. Germline-derived CDR1 and CDR2 are SGHDT and YYEEEE.

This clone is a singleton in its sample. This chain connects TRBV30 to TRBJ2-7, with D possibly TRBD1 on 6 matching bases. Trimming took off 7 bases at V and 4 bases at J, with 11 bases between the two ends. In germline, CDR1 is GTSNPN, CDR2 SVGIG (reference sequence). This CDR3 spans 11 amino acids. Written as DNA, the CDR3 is TGTGCCTTCTTGACAGGATACGAGCAGTACTTC. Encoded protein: CAFLTGYEQYF.

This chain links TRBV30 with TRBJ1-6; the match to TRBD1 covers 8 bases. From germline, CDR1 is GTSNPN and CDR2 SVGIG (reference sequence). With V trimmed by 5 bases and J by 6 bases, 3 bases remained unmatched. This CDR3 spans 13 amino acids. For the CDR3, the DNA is TGTGCCTGGGGACAGGGTAGTAATTCACCCCTCCACTTT. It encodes CAWGQGSNSPLHF.